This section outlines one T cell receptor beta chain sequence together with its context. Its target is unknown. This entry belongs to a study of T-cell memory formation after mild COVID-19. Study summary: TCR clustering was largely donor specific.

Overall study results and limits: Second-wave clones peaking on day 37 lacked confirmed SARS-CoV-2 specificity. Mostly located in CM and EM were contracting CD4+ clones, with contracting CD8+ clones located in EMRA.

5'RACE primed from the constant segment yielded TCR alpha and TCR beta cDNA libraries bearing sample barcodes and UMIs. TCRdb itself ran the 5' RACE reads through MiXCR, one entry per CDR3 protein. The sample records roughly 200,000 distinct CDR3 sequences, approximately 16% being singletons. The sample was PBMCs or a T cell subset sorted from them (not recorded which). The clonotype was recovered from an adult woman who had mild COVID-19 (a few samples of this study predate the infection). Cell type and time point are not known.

CDR3 sequence (DNA): TGTGCCAGCAGTGAATCCGGGACAGGGAATGTTTTCTTT. It codes for CASSESGTGNVFF. This rearrangement joins TRBV25-1 to TRBJ1-1, with 9 bases matching TRBD1. In germline, CDR1 is MGHDK, CDR2 SYGVNS. V lost 1 base and J lost 13; bases outside the gene matches: 7. The CDR3 consists of 13 residues.